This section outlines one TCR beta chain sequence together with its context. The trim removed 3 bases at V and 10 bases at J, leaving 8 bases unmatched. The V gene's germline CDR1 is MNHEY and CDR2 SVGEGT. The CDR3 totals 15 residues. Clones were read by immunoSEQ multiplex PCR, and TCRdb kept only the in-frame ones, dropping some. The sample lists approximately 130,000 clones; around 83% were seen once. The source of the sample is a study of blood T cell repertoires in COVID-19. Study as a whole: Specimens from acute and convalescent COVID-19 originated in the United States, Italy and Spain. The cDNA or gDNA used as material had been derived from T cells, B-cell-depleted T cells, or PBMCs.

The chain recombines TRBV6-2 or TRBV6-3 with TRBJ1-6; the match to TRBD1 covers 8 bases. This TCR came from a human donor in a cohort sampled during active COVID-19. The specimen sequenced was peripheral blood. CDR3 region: CASSYPGQVLSPLHF. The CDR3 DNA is TGTGCCAGCAGTTATCCGGGACAGGTACTCTCACCCCTCCACTTT.